This T cell receptor beta chain was recorded in a study of cytomegalovirus exposure and HLA in healthy donors. Overall study results and limits: The listing of fewer than 200 TCR beta chains classed them as cytomegalovirus-associated. One cluster of highly shared sequence variants probably arose as a sequencing artifact. Trimming of TCR beta V- and J-genes showed a link, identified in a later analysis, to a missense DCLRE1C variant.

With 5 bases removed from V and 2 bases from J, the gap between germline ends came to 15 bases. CDR1 and CDR2 (germline): MDHEN, SYDVKM. The CDR3 length is 15 residues. Amplification used 60 Vbeta primers and 13 Jbeta primers. The method was immunoSEQ multiplex PCR; TCRdb's version includes in-frame clones alone and lacks a portion of them. The listing contains some 130,000 clones. About this clone: Its antigen is undetermined.

This sequence originates from a woman aged 40 to 50 in good health and CMV-seropositive. Sequencing was done on a sample of PBMCs. V and J are TRBV28 and TRBJ1-2; D might be TRBD1 (5 bases). The CDR3 DNA is TGTGCCAGCAGTCCCGGGGGGGATGGAAACTATGGCTACACCTTC. Its translation: CASSPGGDGNYGYTF.